A selection of T cell receptor beta chains follows, all from one sample in a study of tumor-infiltrating lymphocytes in primary liver carcinoma. TCRdb recomputed calls from the multiplex PCR reads with MiXCR, one row per CDR3 protein. The repertoire holds about 130,000 distinct CDR3 sequences, under 65% seen once, with roughly 7.9% in the top ten. The sequenced material came from liver tumor tissue from sampling region 3. These receptor sequences come from a woman in her sixties or seventies with primary liver carcinoma and hepatitis B virus infection. Both conserved end residues are part of each CDR3. The D gene is left open where the match is weak. Some rows mark clone size as missing; the rest say once, few, many or name a class of expanded clone.

J gene: TRBJ2-3; clone size: many; V gene: TRBV7-9; D gene: TRBD2; CDR3 protein: CASSSTSVNTQYF; CDR3 DNA: TGTGCCAGCAGCTCCACTAGCGTAAATACGCAGTATTTT
J gene: TRBJ2-7; clone size: .; V gene: TRBV20-1; D gene: TRBD1; CDR3 protein: CGASGTGKKEQYF; CDR3 DNA: TGCGGTGCTTCCGGGACAGGGAAAAAAGAGCAGTACTTC
J gene: TRBJ1-2; clone size: .; V gene: TRBV7-8; D gene: TRBD1; CDR3 protein: CASNSAGTVGGYTF; CDR3 DNA: TGTGCCAGCAACTCAGCCGGGACAGTGGGAGGCTACACCTTC
J gene: TRBJ2-7; clone size: .; V gene: TRBV6-5; D gene: TRBD2; CDR3 protein: CVSNQSTSGFYEQYF; CDR3 DNA: TGTGTCAGCAATCAATCGACTAGCGGGTTCTACGAGCAGTACTTC
J gene: TRBJ2-7; clone size: few; V gene: TRBV7-9; D gene: .; CDR3 protein: CASSHDVYEQYF; CDR3 DNA: TGTGCCAGCAGCCACGACGTCTACGAGCAGTACTTC
J gene: TRBJ2-5; clone size: .; V gene: TRBV6-1; D gene: TRBD1; CDR3 protein: CASRGQGARETQYF; CDR3 DNA: TGTGCCAGCAGGGGACAGGGGGCGCGGGAGACCCAGTACTTC
J gene: TRBJ2-7; clone size: .; V gene: TRBV30; D gene: .; CDR3 protein: CAWGVGGKQYF; CDR3 DNA: TGTGCCTGGGGAGTTGGGGGCAAGCAGTACTTC
J gene: TRBJ2-1; clone size: .; V gene: TRBV11-2; D gene: TRBD1; CDR3 protein: CAGNSDRGYYNEQFF; CDR3 DNA: TGTGCCGGCAACTCGGACAGGGGCTACTACAATGAGCAGTTCTTC
J gene: TRBJ1-2; clone size: .; V gene: TRBV6-1; D gene: .; CDR3 protein: CVSRANYGYTF; CDR3 DNA: TGTGTCAGCAGAGCCAATTATGGCTACACCTTC
J gene: TRBJ2-5; clone size: .; V gene: TRBV5-1; D gene: .; CDR3 protein: CASSSQGTGETQYF; CDR3 DNA: TGCGCCAGCAGTTCACAGGGCACCGGGGAGACCCAGTACTTC
J gene: TRBJ1-2; clone size: .; V gene: TRBV28; D gene: .; CDR3 protein: CASSLLRLTTNYGYTF; CDR3 DNA: TGTGCCAGCAGTTTATTAAGGCTGACAACTAACTATGGCTACACCTTC
J gene: TRBJ2-1; clone size: .; V gene: TRBV30; D gene: .; CDR3 protein: CAWSEYLYNEQFF; CDR3 DNA: TGTGCCTGGAGTGAATACTTGTACAATGAGCAGTTCTTC
J gene: TRBJ2-3; clone size: .; V gene: TRBV28; D gene: TRBD2; CDR3 protein: CASSPTPGLAGVRSRTDTQYF; CDR3 DNA: TGTGCCAGCAGTCCGACGCCGGGACTAGCGGGAGTAAGGAGCCGCACAGATACGCAGTATTTT
J gene: TRBJ1-2; clone size: .; V gene: TRBV29-1; D gene: .; CDR3 protein: CSVEEGERNGYTF; CDR3 DNA: TGTAGCGTTGAAGAAGGGGAGCGGAATGGCTACACCTTC
J gene: TRBJ2-5; clone size: many; V gene: TRBV5-4; D gene: .; CDR3 protein: CASSGQDSQETQYF; CDR3 DNA: TGTGCCAGCAGCGGGCAAGACTCCCAAGAGACCCAGTACTTC
J gene: TRBJ2-7; clone size: .; V gene: TRBV5-5; D gene: TRBD1; CDR3 protein: CASSSGGNSYEQCF; CDR3 DNA: TGTGCCAGCAGCTCAGGGGGAAACTCCTACGAGCAGTGCTTC
J gene: TRBJ1-4; clone size: .; V gene: TRBV28; D gene: .; CDR3 protein: CASSPRQGHTTNEELFF; CDR3 DNA: TGTGCCAGCAGCCCCCGACAAGGACATACAACTAATGAAGAACTGTTTTTT
J gene: TRBJ2-1; clone size: .; V gene: TRBV7-3; D gene: .; CDR3 protein: CASSLRGSGLYNEQFF; CDR3 DNA: TGTGCCAGCAGCTTAAGAGGTAGCGGACTATACAATGAGCAGTTCTTC
J gene: TRBJ2-1; clone size: many; V gene: TRBV12-3/TRBV12-4; D gene: .; CDR3 protein: CASSLGEGNEQFF; CDR3 DNA: TGTGCCAGCAGTTTAGGCGAGGGAAATGAGCAGTTCTTC
J gene: TRBJ2-5; clone size: .; V gene: TRBV28; D gene: .; CDR3 protein: CASSLLGAVAETQYF; CDR3 DNA: TGTGCCAGCAGTTTATTGGGCGCGGTCGCAGAGACCCAGTACTTC
J gene: TRBJ2-3; clone size: few; V gene: TRBV28; D gene: TRBD2; CDR3 protein: CASSSIRTSGRTTDTQYF; CDR3 DNA: TGTGCCAGCAGTTCCATAAGAACTAGCGGACGAACAACAGATACGCAGTATTTT
J gene: TRBJ1-1; clone size: .; V gene: TRBV12-3/TRBV12-4; D gene: .; CDR3 protein: CARRLREGTEAFF; CDR3 DNA: TGTGCCAGACGACTCAGGGAGGGCACTGAAGCTTTCTTT
J gene: TRBJ2-1; clone size: many; V gene: TRBV12-3/TRBV12-4; D gene: TRBD2; CDR3 protein: CASSSLAGGSSSYNEQFF; CDR3 DNA: TGTGCCAGCAGTTCTCTAGCGGGAGGGTCTAGCTCCTACAATGAGCAGTTCTTC
J gene: TRBJ1-2; clone size: .; V gene: TRBV11-1; D gene: .; CDR3 protein: CVSSLTIQGDGDYTF; CDR3 DNA: TGTGTCAGCAGTTTAACAATACAGGGAGATGGTGACTACACCTTC
J gene: TRBJ2-1; clone size: .; V gene: TRBV7-7; D gene: TRBD2; CDR3 protein: CASSPGTSGRVLFF; CDR3 DNA: TGTGCTAGCAGCCCAGGGACTAGCGGGAGGGTTCTGTTCTTC
J gene: TRBJ2-7; clone size: .; V gene: TRBV5-4; D gene: TRBD2; CDR3 protein: CASGLGLAGYEQYF; CDR3 DNA: TGTGCCAGCGGCTTGGGTCTAGCGGGCTACGAGCAGTATTTC
J gene: TRBJ2-1; clone size: few; V gene: TRBV28; D gene: TRBD2; CDR3 protein: CATTGGYNEQFF; CDR3 DNA: TGTGCCACGACCGGGGGGTACAATGAGCAGTTCTTC
J gene: TRBJ1-2; clone size: .; V gene: TRBV11-2; D gene: .; CDR3 protein: CASSLGCNYGYTF; CDR3 DNA: TGTGCCAGCAGCTTAGGCTGCAACTATGGCTACACCTTC
J gene: TRBJ2-7; clone size: .; V gene: TRBV28; D gene: TRBD1; CDR3 protein: CTSSLSSGQNREQYF; CDR3 DNA: TGTACCAGCAGTTTAAGTTCGGGACAGAACCGGGAGCAGTACTTC
J gene: TRBJ2-1; clone size: many; V gene: TRBV10-3; D gene: TRBD2; CDR3 protein: CAIRREGVNEQFF; CDR3 DNA: TGTGCCATCAGGCGGGAGGGCGTAAATGAGCAGTTCTTC
J gene: TRBJ1-2; clone size: .; V gene: TRBV6-1; D gene: .; CDR3 protein: CASSPQPGGRGYNF; CDR3 DNA: TGTGCCAGCAGTCCACAGCCCGGGGGTCGGGGCTACAACTTC
J gene: TRBJ2-3; clone size: many; V gene: TRBV6-1; D gene: .; CDR3 protein: CASSPRGLGGGDTQYF; CDR3 DNA: TGTGCCAGCAGTCCCCGGGGGTTGGGCGGAGGAGATACGCAGTATTTT
J gene: TRBJ1-5; clone size: .; V gene: TRBV20-1; D gene: TRBD1; CDR3 protein: CSATRDRVCSNQPQHF; CDR3 DNA: TGCAGTGCTACCCGGGACAGGGTCTGTAGCAATCAGCCCCAGCATTTT
J gene: TRBJ2-7; clone size: .; V gene: TRBV28; D gene: TRBD1; CDR3 protein: CASITSGIRDRGSYEQYF; CDR3 DNA: TGTGCCAGCATCACGTCGGGGATCCGGGACAGGGGTTCGTACGAGCAGTACTTC
J gene: TRBJ2-7; clone size: many; V gene: TRBV6-1; D gene: .; CDR3 protein: CASSVGSAYEQYF; CDR3 DNA: TGTGCCAGCAGTGTTGGCAGTGCCTACGAGCAGTACTTC
J gene: TRBJ2-4; clone size: .; V gene: TRBV6-1; D gene: .; CDR3 protein: CASSPGPVLGTKSIQYF; CDR3 DNA: TGTGCCAGCAGCCCTGGACCCGTTCTGGGGACCAAAAGCATTCAGTACTTC
J gene: TRBJ2-3; clone size: once; V gene: TRBV11-1; D gene: .; CDR3 protein: CVSSPRGRRTDTQYF; CDR3 DNA: TGTGTCAGCAGCCCTAGAGGGAGGCGTACGGATACGCAGTATTTC
J gene: TRBJ1-1; clone size: many; V gene: TRBV29-1; D gene: .; CDR3 protein: CSFLLTDTQGEAFF; CDR3 DNA: TGCAGCTTTCTGTTGACCGACACCCAAGGGGAAGCTTTCTTT
J gene: TRBJ2-7; clone size: .; V gene: TRBV29-1; D gene: TRBD2; CDR3 protein: CSVASTSDRYEQYF; CDR3 DNA: TGCAGCGTTGCTTCGACTAGCGACCGCTACGAGCAGTATTTC
J gene: TRBJ1-5; clone size: .; V gene: TRBV6-1; D gene: .; CDR3 protein: CASSEDVLRRHF; CDR3 DNA: TGTGCCAGCAGTGAGGACGTCCTACGGCGGCATTTT
J gene: TRBJ1-1; clone size: .; V gene: TRBV29-1; D gene: .; CDR3 protein: CSVRSQVNTEAFF; CDR3 DNA: TGCAGCGTTCGGTCGCAGGTGAACACTGAAGCTTTCTTT
J gene: TRBJ2-5; clone size: .; V gene: TRBV5-4; D gene: .; CDR3 protein: CASSGGGTPQETLYF; CDR3 DNA: TGTGCCAGCAGCGGCGGCGGGACACCACAAGAGACCCTGTACTTC
J gene: TRBJ2-3; clone size: .; V gene: TRBV29-1; D gene: TRBD2; CDR3 protein: CSVQRVAGEGTQYF; CDR3 DNA: TGCAGCGTCCAACGGGTAGCGGGAGAAGGTACGCAGTATTTT
J gene: TRBJ1-6; clone size: .; V gene: TRBV6-5; D gene: .; CDR3 protein: CGSSYELRRQNNSPLHF; CDR3 DNA: TGTGGCAGCAGTTACGAATTGCGTAGGCAAAATAATTCACCCCTCCACTTT
J gene: TRBJ1-3; clone size: many; V gene: TRBV6-1; D gene: .; CDR3 protein: CASTKRRGTQSLGNTIYF; CDR3 DNA: TGTGCCAGCACCAAGAGGAGGGGAACTCAGAGTCTTGGAAACACCATATATTTT
J gene: TRBJ2-2; clone size: .; V gene: TRBV28; D gene: .; CDR3 protein: CASSRGLHTGELFF; CDR3 DNA: TGTGCCAGCAGCAGGGGACTCCACACCGGGGAGCTGTTTTTT
J gene: TRBJ1-1; clone size: many; V gene: TRBV12-3/TRBV12-4; D gene: .; CDR3 protein: CASSSPQARNTEAFF; CDR3 DNA: TGTGCCAGCAGTTCCCCTCAGGCGAGGAACACTGAAGCTTTCTTT